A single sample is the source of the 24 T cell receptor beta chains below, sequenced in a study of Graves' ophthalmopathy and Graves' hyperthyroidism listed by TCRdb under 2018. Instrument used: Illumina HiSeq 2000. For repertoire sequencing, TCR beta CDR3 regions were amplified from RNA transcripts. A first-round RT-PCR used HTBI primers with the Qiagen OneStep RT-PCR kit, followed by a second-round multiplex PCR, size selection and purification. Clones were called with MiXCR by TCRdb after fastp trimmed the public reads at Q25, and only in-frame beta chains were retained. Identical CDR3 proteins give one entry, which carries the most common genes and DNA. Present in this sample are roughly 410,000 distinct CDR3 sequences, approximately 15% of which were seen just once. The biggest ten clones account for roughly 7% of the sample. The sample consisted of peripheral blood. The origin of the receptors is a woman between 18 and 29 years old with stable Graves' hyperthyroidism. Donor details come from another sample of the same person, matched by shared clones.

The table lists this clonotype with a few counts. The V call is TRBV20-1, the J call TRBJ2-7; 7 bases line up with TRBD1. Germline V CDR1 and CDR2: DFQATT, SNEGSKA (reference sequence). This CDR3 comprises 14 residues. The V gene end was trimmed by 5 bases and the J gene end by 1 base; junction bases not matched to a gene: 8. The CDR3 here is CSAGDSLGSYEQYF. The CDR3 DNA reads TGCAGTGCTGGGGACAGTCTGGGGTCCTACGAGCAGTACTTC.

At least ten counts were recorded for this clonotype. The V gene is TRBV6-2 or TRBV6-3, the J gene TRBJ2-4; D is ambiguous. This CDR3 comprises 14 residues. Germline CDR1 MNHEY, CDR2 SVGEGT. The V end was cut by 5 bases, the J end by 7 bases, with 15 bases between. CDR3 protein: CASSLRERTNIQYF. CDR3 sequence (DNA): TGTGCCAGCAGTCTCCGAGAGAGGACCAACATTCAGTACTTC.

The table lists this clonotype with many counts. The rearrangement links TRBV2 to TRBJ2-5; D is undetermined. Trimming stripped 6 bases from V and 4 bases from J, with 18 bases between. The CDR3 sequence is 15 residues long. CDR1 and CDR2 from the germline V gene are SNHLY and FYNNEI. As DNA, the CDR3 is TGTGCCAGCAGATCTACTACCCCGGAAATAGAGACCCAGTACTTC. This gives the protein CASRSTTPEIETQYF.

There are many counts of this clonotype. This chain's CDR3 is CASSERREQYF. The CDR3 region has the DNA TGTGCCAGCAGTGAAAGGCGAGAGCAGTACTTC. V usage is TRBV6-1 and J usage is TRBJ2-7; D is unresolved. Looked up from germline, CDR1 is MNHNS and CDR2 is SASEGT. Between the trimmed V and J ends, which lost 2 bases and 7 bases, there was a span of 6 bases. There are 11 residues in the CDR3.

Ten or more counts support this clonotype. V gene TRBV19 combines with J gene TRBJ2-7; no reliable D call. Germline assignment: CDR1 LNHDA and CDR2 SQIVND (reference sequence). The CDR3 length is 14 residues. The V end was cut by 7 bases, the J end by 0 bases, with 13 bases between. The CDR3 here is CASTQHGSSYEQYF. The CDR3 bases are TGTGCCAGTACGCAACACGGCAGCTCCTACGAGCAGTACTTC.

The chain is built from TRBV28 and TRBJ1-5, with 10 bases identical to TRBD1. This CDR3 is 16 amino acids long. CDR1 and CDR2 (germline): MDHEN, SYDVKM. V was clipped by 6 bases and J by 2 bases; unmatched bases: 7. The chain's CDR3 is CASSARQGAGNQPQHF. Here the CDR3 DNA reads TGTGCCAGCAGCGCGAGACAGGGGGCTGGCAATCAGCCCCAGCATTTT.

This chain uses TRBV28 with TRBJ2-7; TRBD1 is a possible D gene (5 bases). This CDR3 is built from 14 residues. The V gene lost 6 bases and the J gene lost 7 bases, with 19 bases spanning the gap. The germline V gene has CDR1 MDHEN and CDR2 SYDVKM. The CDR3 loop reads CASSRTGTKGEQYF. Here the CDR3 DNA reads TGTGCCAGCAGCCGGACGGGTACCAAGGGGGAGCAGTACTTC. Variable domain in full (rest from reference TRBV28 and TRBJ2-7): DVKVTQSSRYLVKRTGEKVFLECVQDMDHENMFWYRQDPGLGLRLIYFSYDVKMKEKGDIPEGYSVSREKKERFSLILESASTNQTSMYLCASSRTGTKGEQYFGPGTRLTVT.

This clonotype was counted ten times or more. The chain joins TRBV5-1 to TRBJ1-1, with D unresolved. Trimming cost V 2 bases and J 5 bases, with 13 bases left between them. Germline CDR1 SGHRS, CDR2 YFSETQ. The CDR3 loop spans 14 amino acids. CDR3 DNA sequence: TGCGCCAGCAGCTTCGACACTCCCGTAACTGAAGCTTTCTTT. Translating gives CASSFDTPVTEAFF.

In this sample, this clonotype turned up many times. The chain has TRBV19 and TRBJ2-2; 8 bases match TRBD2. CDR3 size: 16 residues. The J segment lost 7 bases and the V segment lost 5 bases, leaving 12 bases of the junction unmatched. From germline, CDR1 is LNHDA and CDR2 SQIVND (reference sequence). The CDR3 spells CASSARTSRGHGELFF. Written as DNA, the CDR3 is TGTGCCAGTAGTGCCCGGACTAGCAGAGGGCACGGGGAGCTGTTTTTT.

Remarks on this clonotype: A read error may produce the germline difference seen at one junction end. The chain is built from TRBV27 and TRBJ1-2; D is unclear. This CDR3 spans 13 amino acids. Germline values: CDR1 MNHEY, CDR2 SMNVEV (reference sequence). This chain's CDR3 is CVSSFSVNYGYTF. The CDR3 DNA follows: TGTGTCAGCAGTTTCTCCGTAAACTATGGCTACACCTTC.

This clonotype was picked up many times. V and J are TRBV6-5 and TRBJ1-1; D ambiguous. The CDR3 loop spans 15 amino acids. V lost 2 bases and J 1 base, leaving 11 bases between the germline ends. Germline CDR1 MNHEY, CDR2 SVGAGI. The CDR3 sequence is CASSYTRAANTEAFF. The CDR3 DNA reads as TGTGCCAGCAGTTACACGAGGGCAGCGAACACTGAAGCTTTCTTT.

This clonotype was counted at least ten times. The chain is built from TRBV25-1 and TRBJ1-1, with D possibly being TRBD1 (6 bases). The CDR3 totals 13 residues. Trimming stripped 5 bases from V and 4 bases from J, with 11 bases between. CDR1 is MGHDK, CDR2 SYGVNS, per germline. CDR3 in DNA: TGTGCCAGCAGTATAGGGGGGGTCACTGAAGCTTTCTTT. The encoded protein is CASSIGGVTEAFF. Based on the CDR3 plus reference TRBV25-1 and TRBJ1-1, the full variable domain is EADIYQTPRYLVIGTGKKITLECSQTMGHDKMYWYQQDPGMELHLIHYSYGVNSTEKGDLSSESTVSRIRTEHFPLTLESARPSHTSQYLCASSIGGVTEAFFGQGTRLTVV.

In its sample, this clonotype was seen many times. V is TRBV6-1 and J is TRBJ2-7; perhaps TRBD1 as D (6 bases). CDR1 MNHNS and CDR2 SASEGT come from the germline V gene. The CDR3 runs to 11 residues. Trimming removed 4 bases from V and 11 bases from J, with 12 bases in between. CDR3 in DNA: TGTGCCAGCAGTGTCACAGGGTTTGAGTACTTC. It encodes CASSVTGFEYF.

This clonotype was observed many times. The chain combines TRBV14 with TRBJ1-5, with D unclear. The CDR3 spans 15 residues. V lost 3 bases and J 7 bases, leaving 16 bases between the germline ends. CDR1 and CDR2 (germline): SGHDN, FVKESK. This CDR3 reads CASSQESPGNQPQHF. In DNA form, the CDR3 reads TGTGCCAGCAGCCAGGAGAGCCCGGGGAACCAGCCCCAGCATTTT.

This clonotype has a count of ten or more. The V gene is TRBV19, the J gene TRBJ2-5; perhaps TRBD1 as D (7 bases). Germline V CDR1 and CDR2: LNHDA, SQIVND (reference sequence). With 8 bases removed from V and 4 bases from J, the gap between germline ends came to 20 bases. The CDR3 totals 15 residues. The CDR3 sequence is CASSTDRVGRETQYF. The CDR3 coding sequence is TGTGCCAGTTCCACCGACAGGGTCGGGAGAGAGACCCAGTACTTC.

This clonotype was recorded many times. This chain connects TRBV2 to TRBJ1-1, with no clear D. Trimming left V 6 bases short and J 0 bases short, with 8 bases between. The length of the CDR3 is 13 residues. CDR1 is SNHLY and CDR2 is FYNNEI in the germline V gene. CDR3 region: CASSGKMNTEAFF. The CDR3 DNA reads TGTGCCAGCAGCGGGAAGATGAACACTGAAGCTTTCTTT.

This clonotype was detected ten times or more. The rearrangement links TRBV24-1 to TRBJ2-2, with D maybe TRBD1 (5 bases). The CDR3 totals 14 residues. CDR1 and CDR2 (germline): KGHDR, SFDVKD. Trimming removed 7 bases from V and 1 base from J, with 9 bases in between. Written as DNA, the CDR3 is TGTGCCACCAGGCCGCAGGGGAACACCGGGGAGCTGTTTTTT. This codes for CATRPQGNTGELFF.

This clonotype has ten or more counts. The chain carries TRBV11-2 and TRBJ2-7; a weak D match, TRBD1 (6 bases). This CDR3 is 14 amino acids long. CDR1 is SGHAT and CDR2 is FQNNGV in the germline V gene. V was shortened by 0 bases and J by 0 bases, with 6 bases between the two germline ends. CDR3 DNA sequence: TGTGCCAGCAGCTTAGAGGGACACTCCTACGAGCAGTACTTC. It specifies CASSLEGHSYEQYF.

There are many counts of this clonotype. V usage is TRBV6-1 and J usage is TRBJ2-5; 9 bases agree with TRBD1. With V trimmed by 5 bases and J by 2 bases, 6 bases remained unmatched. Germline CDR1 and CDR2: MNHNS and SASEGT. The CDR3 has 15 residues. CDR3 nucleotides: TGTGCCAGCAGTATAACCGACAGGGGGCAAGAGACCCAGTACTTC. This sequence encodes CASSITDRGQETQYF.

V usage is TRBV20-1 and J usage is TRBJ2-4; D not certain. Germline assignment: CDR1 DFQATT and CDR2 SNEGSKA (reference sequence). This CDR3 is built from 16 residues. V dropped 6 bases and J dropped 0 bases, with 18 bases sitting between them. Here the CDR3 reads CSALLISGVAKNIQYF. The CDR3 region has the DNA TGCAGTGCCCTATTGATATCGGGCGTAGCCAAAAACATTCAGTACTTC.

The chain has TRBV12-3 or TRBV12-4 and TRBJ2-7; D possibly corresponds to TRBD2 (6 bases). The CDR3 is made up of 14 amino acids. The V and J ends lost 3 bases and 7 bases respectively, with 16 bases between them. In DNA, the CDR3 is TGTGCCAGCAGTTTGCCAGCGGTCGCGGGGGAGCAGTACTTC. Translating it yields CASSLPAVAGEQYF.

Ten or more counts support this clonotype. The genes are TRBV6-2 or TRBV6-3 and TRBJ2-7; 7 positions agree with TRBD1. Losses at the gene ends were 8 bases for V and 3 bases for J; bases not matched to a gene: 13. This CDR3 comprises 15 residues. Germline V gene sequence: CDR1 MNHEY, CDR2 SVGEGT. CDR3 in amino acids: CASLAPTGKVYEQYF. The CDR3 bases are TGTGCCAGCCTCGCCCCGACAGGGAAGGTCTACGAGCAGTACTTC.

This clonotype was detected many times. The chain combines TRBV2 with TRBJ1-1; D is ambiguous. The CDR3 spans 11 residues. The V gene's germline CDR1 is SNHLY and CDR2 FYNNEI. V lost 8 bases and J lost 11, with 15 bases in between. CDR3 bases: TGTGCCAGCCTAGGTGGGTCCAGGGCTTTCTTT. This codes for CASLGGSRAFF.

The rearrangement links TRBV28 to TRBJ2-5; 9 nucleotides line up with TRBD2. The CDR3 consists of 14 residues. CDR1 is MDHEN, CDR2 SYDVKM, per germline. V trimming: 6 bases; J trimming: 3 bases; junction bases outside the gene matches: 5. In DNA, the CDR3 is TGTGCCAGCAGACTTAGCGGGAGTGAAGAGACCCAGTACTTC. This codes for CASRLSGSEETQYF.